This T cell receptor (beta chain) came from a study of identifying expanded T cells in peripheral blood. Study outcomes and limitations: Technical replicates showed around 1.2 changed clones; approximately 2 weeks 15 to 20; four weeks 19.

Healthy donors had no documented immune events, such as infections, while sampled. The protocol was immunoSEQ multiplex PCR, while the TCRdb copy is restricted to in-frame clones and leaves out a portion. The table lists approximately 110,000 clones, roughly 91% of them singletons. Remarks on this clone: Its specificity is not known.

This TCR derives from a person between 18 and 69 years old in good health. The sample taken for sequencing was blood.

The CDR3 loop is CASSGYLGTAYSEQYF. DNA of the CDR3: TGTGCCAGCAGTGGGTATCTCGGGACCGCCTACTCCGAGCAGTACTTC. The chain carries TRBV2 and TRBJ2-7; D possibly matches TRBD1 or TRBD2 (5 bases each). Trimming removed 4 bases at V and 6 bases at J, with 22 bases between. Germline CDR1 SNHLY, CDR2 FYNNEI. CDR3 length: 16 residues.